These 8 T cell receptor beta chains were all obtained from the same sample, sequenced in a study of blood T cell repertoires in COVID-19 (dated by TCRdb to the early 2020s). Receptor amplification or capture employed the immunoSEQ multiplex PCR assay. In its TCRdb copy, this immuneACCESS table keeps in-frame sequences only and misses some clones. Where compared with another copy, unresolved V genes explain less than half of these, and the others have no known cause. The sample yields approximately 150,000 clones; approximately 84% were counted once. The ten most abundant clones make up 1% to 1.5% of the sample. Sequenced sample: PBMCs or T cells enriched from blood (not recorded which). The receptors derive from a human donor with acute COVID-19. The donor label of this sample is uncertain.

The rearrangement uses TRBV15 and TRBJ1-1; TRBD1 might be the D (5 bases). The CDR3 spans 18 residues. In germline, CDR1 is LNHNV, CDR2 YYDKDF (reference sequence). V lost 1 base and J 3 bases, leaving 21 bases between the germline ends. The CDR3 DNA is TGTGCCACCAGCAGAGTAGGCTTCGGGGTAGGGGAGGACACTGAAGCTTTCTTT. Translation: CATSRVGFGVGEDTEAFF.

V is TRBV9 and J is TRBJ1-4; 7 bases align to TRBD1. The CDR3 length is 17 residues. Germline lookup yields CDR1 SGDLS and CDR2 YYNGEE. V shed 4 bases, J shed 8 bases, and the junction held 17 bases outside the gene matches. CDR3 protein: CASSPQGWGQRNEKLFF. The DNA of the CDR3 is TGTGCCAGCAGCCCACAAGGGTGGGGACAGAGAAACGAAAAACTGTTTTTT.

This chain connects TRBV30 to TRBJ1-2; D is unresolved. This CDR3 contains 12 residues. Germline CDR1 and CDR2: GTSNPN and SVGIG (reference sequence). The V end was cut by 1 base, the J end by 7 bases, with 10 bases between. The CDR3 DNA follows: TGTGCCTGGAGTGGAGAGTCGATTGGCTACACCTTC. It codes for CAWSGESIGYTF. The full variable domain, in which reference TRBV30 and TRBJ1-2 provide the parts outside the CDR3, is SQTIHQWPATLVQPVGSPLSLECTVEGTSNPNLYWYRQAAGRGLQLLFYSVGIGQISSEVPQNLSASRPQDRQFILSSKKLLLSDSGFYLCAWSGESIGYTFGSGTRLTVV.

The chain links TRBV4-3 to TRBJ1-2; D gene ambiguous. Germline values: CDR1 LGHNA, CDR2 YSLEER. Trimming shortened V by 0 bases and J by 7 bases, and 9 bases separated the two germline ends. CDR3 size: 13 residues. The CDR3 is CASSQDSSSGYTF. CDR3 bases: TGCGCCAGCAGCCAAGATTCGTCGAGTGGCTACACCTTC.

The chain couples TRBV4-2 to TRBJ1-4; 10 nucleotides agree with TRBD1. The germline V gene has CDR1 LGHNA and CDR2 YNFKEQ. CDR3 length equals 15 residues. With V trimmed by 6 bases and J by 4 bases, 5 bases remained unmatched. The CDR3 nucleotides read TGTGCCAGCAGTTCCCGGGACAGGGGTAATGAAAAACTGTTTTTT. It translates to CASSSRDRGNEKLFF.

A few counts support this clone. The CDR3, as DNA: TGCAGTGCTAGTTGGGGACTAGCCTCCGGGGAGCTGTTTTTT. Translating gives CSASWGLASGELFF. The chain recombines TRBV20-1 with TRBJ2-2, with 9 bases matching TRBD2. Germline V lookup: CDR1 DFQATT, CDR2 SNEGSKA (reference sequence). This CDR3 has 14 amino acids. V dropped 3 bases and J dropped 6; count of bases not matched to a gene: 5.

The rearrangement links TRBV5-6 to TRBJ1-2, with 7 bases aligning to TRBD1. This CDR3 is built from 14 residues. Trimming took 4 bases from V and 3 from J; bases not matched to a gene: 6. Germline values: CDR1 SGHDT, CDR2 YYEEEE. CDR3 in amino acids: CASSLQGQYYGYTF. CDR3 bases: TGTGCCAGCAGCCTACAGGGACAGTACTATGGCTACACCTTC.

This sequence joins TRBV27 and TRBJ1-1; D gene uncertain. The CDR3 is 15 amino acids. V was cut by 2 bases and J by 1 base, with 11 bases left in between. Germline V CDR1 and CDR2: MNHEY, SMNVEV (reference sequence). For the CDR3, the DNA is TGTGCCAGCAGTTTAGAAAGAGGAGCGAACACTGAAGCTTTCTTT. Translation: CASSLERGANTEAFF.